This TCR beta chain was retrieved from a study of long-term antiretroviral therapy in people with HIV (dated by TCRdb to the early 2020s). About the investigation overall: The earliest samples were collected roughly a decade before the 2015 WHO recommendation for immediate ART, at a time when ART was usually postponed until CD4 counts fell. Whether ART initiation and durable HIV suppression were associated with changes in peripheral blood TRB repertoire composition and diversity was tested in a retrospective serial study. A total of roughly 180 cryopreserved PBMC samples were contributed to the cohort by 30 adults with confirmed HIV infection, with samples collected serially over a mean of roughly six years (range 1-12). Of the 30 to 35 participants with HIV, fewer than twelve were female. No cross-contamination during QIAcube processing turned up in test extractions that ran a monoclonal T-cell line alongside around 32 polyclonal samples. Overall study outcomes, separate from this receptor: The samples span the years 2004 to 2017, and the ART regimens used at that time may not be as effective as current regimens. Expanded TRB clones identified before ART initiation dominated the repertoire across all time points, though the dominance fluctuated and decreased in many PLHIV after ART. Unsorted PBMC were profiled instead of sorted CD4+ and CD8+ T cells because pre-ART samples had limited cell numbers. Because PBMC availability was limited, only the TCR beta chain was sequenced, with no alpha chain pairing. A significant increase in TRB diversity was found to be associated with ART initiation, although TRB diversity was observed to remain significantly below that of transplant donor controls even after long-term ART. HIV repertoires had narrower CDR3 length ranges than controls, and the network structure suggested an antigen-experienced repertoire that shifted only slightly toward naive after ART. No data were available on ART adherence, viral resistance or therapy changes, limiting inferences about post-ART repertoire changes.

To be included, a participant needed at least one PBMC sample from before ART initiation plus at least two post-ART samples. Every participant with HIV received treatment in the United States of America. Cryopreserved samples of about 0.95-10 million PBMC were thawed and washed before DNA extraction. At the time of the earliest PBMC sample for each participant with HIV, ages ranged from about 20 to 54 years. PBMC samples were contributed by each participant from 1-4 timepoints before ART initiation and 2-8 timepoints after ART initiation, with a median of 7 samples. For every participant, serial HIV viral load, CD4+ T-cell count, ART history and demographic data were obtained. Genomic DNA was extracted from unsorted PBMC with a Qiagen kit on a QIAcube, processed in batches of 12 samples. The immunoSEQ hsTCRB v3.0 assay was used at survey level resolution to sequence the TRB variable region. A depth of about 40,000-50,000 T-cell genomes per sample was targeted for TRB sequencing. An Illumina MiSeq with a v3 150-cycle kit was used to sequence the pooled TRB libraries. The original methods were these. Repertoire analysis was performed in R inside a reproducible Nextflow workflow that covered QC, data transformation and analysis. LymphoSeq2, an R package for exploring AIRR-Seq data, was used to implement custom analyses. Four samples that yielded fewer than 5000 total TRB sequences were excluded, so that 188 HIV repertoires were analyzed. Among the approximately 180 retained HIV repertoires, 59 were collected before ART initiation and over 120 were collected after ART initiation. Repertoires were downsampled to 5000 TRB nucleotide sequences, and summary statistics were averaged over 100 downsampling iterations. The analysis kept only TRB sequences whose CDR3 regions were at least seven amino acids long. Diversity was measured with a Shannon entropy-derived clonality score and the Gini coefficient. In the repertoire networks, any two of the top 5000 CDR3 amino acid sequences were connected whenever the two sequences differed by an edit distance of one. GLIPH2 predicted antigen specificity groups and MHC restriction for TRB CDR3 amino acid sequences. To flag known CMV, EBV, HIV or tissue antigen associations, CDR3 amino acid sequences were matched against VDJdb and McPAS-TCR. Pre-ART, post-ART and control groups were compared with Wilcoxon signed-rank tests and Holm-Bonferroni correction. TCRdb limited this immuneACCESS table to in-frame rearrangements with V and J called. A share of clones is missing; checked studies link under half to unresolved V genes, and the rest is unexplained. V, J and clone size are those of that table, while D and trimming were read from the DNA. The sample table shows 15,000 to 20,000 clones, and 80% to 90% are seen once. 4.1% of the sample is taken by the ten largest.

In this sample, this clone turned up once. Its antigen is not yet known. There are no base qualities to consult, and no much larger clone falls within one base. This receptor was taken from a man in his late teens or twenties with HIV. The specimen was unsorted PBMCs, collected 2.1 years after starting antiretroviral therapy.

The CDR3 here reads CASSSLAYARGHSNQPQHF. The DNA reads as follows: TGTGCCAGCAGCTCGTTAGCCTACGCAAGGGGACATAGCAATCAGCCCCAGCATTTT. The chain is encoded by TRBV7-9 joined to TRBJ1-5, and TRBD1 may be the D gene, going by 6 matching bases. V loses 4 bases, J loses 0 bases, and the germline ends lie 22 bases apart. The germline V gene (reference sequence) gives CDR1 as SEHNR and CDR2 as FQNEAQ. The CDR3 contains 19 residues, cysteine and phenylalanine counted. Only CDR3 DNA remains: 57 bases, in frame from the first base.